The T cell receptor beta chain described here comes from a study of cytomegalovirus exposure and HLA in healthy donors. General study findings and limits: Analysis performed later found more than 15,000 TCR beta sequences associated with HLA alleles at 0.05 false discovery rate. DRB1 showed the most TCR associations and HLA-C the fewest in a later analysis, as rates varied by HLA locus.

The CDR3 loop spans 15 amino acids. Germline CDR1 MNHNS, CDR2 SASEGT. J lost 0 bases, V lost 1 base, and 0 bases had no gene match. About this clone itself: Antigen: not known.

This PCR relied on a set of 60 Vbeta primers and 13 Jbeta primers. Assay used: immunoSEQ multiplex PCR; TCRdb lists only in-frame clones, some missing. The sample holds 150,000 to 200,000 clones, about 80% seen once. The chain has TRBV6-1 and TRBJ2-7, with TRBD2 identical over 10 bases. The sequence derives from a woman in her twenties or thirties in good health and CMV-seropositive. The sequencing input was PBMCs. The CDR3 nucleotides read TGTGCCAGCAGTGAAGGGACTAGCGGCTCCTACGAGCAGTACTTC. Translating gives CASSEGTSGSYEQYF.